This record looks at one T cell receptor (beta chain) sequence and its context. These data are taken from a study of graft-versus-host responses after intestinal transplantation. Study-level information: Transplant recipients had multivisceral, liver-intestinal, or isolated intestinal grafts.

Method: immunoSEQ multiplex PCR; TCRdb's copy keeps in-frame clones and lacks some. This table holds 14,000 or so clones, approximately 30% found once. CDR1 and CDR2 (germline): SGHRS, YFSETQ. This CDR3 comprises 14 residues. Deletions cut 4 bases from V and 0 bases from J, with 7 bases between. V and J are TRBV5-1 and TRBJ2-2; D gene uncertain. The TCR originated in a human patient who received an intestinal transplant. This material consisted of alloreactive CD4+ T cells from a mixed lymphocyte reaction culture, taken before intestinal transplant. Subset reported: CFSE-low proliferating T cells sorted from roughly six-day pre-transplant mixed lymphocyte reaction (GvH or HvG direction). The CDR3 DNA reads as TGCGCCAGCAGCCTGACACCGAACACCGGGGAGCTGTTTTTT. Translated: CASSLTPNTGELFF.